The clone carrying this TCR beta chain came up many times. Antigen unknown. The source of the sample is a study of blood T cells in healthy people across ages. No fewer than 7 million PBMCs went into each sample. Sample-barcoded 5' priming and a J-beta primer mix drove a second PCR of 7 to 11 cycles. TCRdb re-called the 5' RACE reads through MiXCR, storing one row per CDR3 protein. In the table there are about 1.1 million distinct CDR3 sequences, roughly two fifths of which are singletons. Study-wide results and caveats: Strong correlation was found linking TCR beta diversity to naive T cell percentage.

The CDR3 spans 13 residues. The germline V gene has CDR1 SQVTM and CDR2 ANQGSEA. Between the trimmed V and J ends, which lost 4 bases and 8 bases, there was a span of 15 bases. This sequence joins TRBV29-1 and TRBJ2-1, with D perhaps being TRBD1 or TRBD2 (5 bases each). Material for sequencing was blood. This clonotype originated in a man between 18 and 29 years old in good health. CDR3 sequence (DNA): TGCAGCGTTGCTCCCGTTTTGGGGGATGAGCAGTTCTTC. Translating it yields CSVAPVLGDEQFF.